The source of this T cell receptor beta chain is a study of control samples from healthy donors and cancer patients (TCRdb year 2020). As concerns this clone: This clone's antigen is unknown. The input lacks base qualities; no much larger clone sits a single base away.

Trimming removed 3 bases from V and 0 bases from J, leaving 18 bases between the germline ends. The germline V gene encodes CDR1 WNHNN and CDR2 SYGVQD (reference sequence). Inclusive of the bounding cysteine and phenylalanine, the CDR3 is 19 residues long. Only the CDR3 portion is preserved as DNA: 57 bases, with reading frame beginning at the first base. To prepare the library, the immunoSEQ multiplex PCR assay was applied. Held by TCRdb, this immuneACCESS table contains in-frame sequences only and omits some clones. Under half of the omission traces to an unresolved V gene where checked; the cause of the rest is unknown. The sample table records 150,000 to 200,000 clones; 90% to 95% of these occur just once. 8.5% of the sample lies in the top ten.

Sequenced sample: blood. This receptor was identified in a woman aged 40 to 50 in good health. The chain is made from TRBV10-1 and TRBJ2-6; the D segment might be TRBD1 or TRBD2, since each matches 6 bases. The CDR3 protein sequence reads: CASSDSRQGTFSGANVLTF. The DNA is TGCGCCAGCAGTGATTCCCGGCAGGGGACTTTCTCTGGGGCCAACGTCCTGACTTTC.